This is a list of T cell receptor beta chains from one sample in a study of post-analysis software for immune sequencing data. One entry per CDR3 protein, called by TCRdb with MiXCR from the PCR reads. The sample gives about 540,000 distinct CDR3 sequences, around 34% of which show up once; roughly 6% is in the top ten. Sequenced input: blood. These receptors were taken from a girl aged 2 to 17 with multiple sclerosis. Both conserved end residues are part of each CDR3. Each record gives: V gene, D gene, clone size, J gene, CDR3 protein, CDR3 DNA. D genes are given only for firm matches. The size entry is marked missing in some rows and otherwise reads once, few, many or a size class.

V: TRBV10-1
D: -
size: -
J: TRBJ2-1
CDR3: CVSSVQGSSYNEQFF
DNA: TGCGTCAGCAGTGTGCAGGGGAGCTCCTACAATGAGCAGTTCTTC

V: TRBV9
D: TRBD2
size: few
J: TRBJ2-1
CDR3: CASSDSGGADEQFF
DNA: TGTGCCAGCAGCGATAGCGGGGGGGCCGATGAGCAGTTCTTC

V: TRBV11-2
D: -
size: few
J: TRBJ2-4
CDR3: CASSSGGLAKNIQYF
DNA: TGTGCCAGCAGCTCCGGGGGCTTGGCCAAAAACATTCAGTACTTC

V: TRBV7-2
D: TRBD2
size: -
J: TRBJ2-1
CDR3: CASSSLLAGYYNEQFF
DNA: TGTGCCAGCAGCTCCCTACTAGCGGGGTATTACAATGAGCAGTTCTTC

V: TRBV29-1
D: -
size: few
J: TRBJ1-2
CDR3: CSVEGTEGRGYTF
DNA: TGCAGCGTTGAAGGCACGGAGGGGAGAGGCTACACCTTC

V: TRBV12-3/TRBV12-4
D: TRBD1
size: few
J: TRBJ1-5
CDR3: CASSPRTGGGSNQPQHF
DNA: TGTGCCAGCAGTCCCCGGACAGGGGGTGGTAGCAATCAGCCCCAGCATTTT

V: TRBV7-4
D: -
size: -
J: TRBJ1-4
CDR3: CASSKGLFRVTSRWEKLFF
DNA: TGTGCCAGCAGCAAAGGGCTGTTCCGTGTGACATCACGGTGGGAAAAACTGTTTTTT

V: TRBV12-5
D: TRBD1
size: -
J: TRBJ1-1
CDR3: CASGSGGGPEAFF
DNA: TGTGCTAGTGGTTCGGGAGGGGGCCCTGAAGCTTTCTTT

V: TRBV4-1
D: -
size: few
J: TRBJ2-5
CDR3: CASSQEGGGLETQYF
DNA: TGCGCCAGCAGCCAAGAGGGTGGGGGCCTAGAGACCCAGTACTTC

V: TRBV29-1
D: TRBD1
size: few
J: TRBJ2-1
CDR3: CSTGDRGNNEQFF
DNA: TGCAGCACGGGGGACAGGGGAAACAATGAGCAGTTCTTC

V: TRBV5-1
D: -
size: -
J: TRBJ2-6
CDR3: CASSFAVRGANVLTF
DNA: TGCGCCAGCAGCTTTGCAGTCCGAGGGGCCAACGTCCTGACTTTC

V: TRBV24-1
D: TRBD2
size: -
J: TRBJ2-1
CDR3: CATSDPGTSRGCEQFF
DNA: TGTGCCACCAGTGACCCCGGGACTAGCAGGGGGTGTGAGCAGTTCTTC

V: TRBV28
D: TRBD2
size: -
J: TRBJ2-1
CDR3: CASSSNSGGAAEQFF
DNA: TGTGCCAGCAGTTCCAATAGCGGGGGGGCCGCTGAGCAGTTCTTC

V: TRBV10-2
D: TRBD1
size: -
J: TRBJ2-7
CDR3: CASRSTGGPLEQYF
DNA: TGCGCCAGCAGAAGTACAGGGGGCCCTCTCGAGCAGTACTTC

V: TRBV7-3
D: -
size: -
J: TRBJ1-1
CDR3: CASSLYPANTEAFF
DNA: TGTGCCAGCAGCTTATATCCAGCGAACACTGAAGCTTTCTTT

V: TRBV20-1
D: TRBD2
size: few
J: TRBJ2-1
CDR3: CSARNPGGPSEQFF
DNA: TGCAGTGCTAGGAACCCGGGGGGGCCCAGTGAGCAGTTCTTC

V: TRBV15
D: -
size: -
J: TRBJ1-1
CDR3: CATSRVQGFEAFF
DNA: TGTGCCACCAGCAGAGTCCAGGGATTTGAAGCTTTCTTT

V: TRBV20-1
D: -
size: once
J: TRBJ2-7
CDR3: CSARDGRDATYEQYF
DNA: TGCAGTGCTAGAGATGGCCGAGACGCCACCTACGAGCAGTACTTC

V: TRBV7-3
D: -
size: -
J: TRBJ2-6
CDR3: CASSLMNRHPSGANVLTF
DNA: TGTGCCAGCAGCTTAATGAACAGGCACCCCTCTGGGGCCAACGTCCTGACTTTC

V: TRBV10-3
D: -
size: -
J: TRBJ1-1
CDR3: CAISGPVARTEAFF
DNA: TGTGCCATCAGTGGCCCGGTAGCTCGGACAGAAGCTTTCTTT

V: TRBV6-5
D: TRBD2
size: -
J: TRBJ2-7
CDR3: CASSYSTTSGGADEQYF
DNA: TGTGCCAGCAGTTACTCGACGACTAGCGGGGGGGCTGACGAGCAGTACTTC

V: TRBV7-9
D: TRBD2
size: -
J: TRBJ2-5
CDR3: CASNLARLAGVETQYF
DNA: TGTGCCAGCAACTTAGCGCGGTTAGCGGGAGTAGAGACCCAGTACTTC

V: TRBV20-1
D: -
size: -
J: TRBJ1-6
CDR3: CSAQRAYNSPLHF
DNA: TGCAGTGCTCAAAGGGCGTATAATTCACCCCTCCACTTT

V: TRBV3-1
D: -
size: -
J: TRBJ1-1
CDR3: CASSQGFWGAGTEAFF
DNA: TGTGCCAGCAGCCAAGGATTTTGGGGCGCAGGTACTGAAGCTTTCTTT